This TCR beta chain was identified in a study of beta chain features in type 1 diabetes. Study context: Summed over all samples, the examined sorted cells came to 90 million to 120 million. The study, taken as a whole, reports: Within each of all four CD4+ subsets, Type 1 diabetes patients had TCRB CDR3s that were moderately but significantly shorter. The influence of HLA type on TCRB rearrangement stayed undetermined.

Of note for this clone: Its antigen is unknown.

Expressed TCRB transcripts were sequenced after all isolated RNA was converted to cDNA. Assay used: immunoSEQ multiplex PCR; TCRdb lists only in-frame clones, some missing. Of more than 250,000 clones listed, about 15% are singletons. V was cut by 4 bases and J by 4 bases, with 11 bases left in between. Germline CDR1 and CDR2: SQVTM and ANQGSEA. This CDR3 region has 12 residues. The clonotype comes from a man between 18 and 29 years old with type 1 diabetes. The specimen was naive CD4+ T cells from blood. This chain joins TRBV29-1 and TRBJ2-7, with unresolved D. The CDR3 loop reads CSVGTRHYEQYF. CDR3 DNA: TGCAGCGTTGGCACCAGGCATTACGAGCAGTACTTC.